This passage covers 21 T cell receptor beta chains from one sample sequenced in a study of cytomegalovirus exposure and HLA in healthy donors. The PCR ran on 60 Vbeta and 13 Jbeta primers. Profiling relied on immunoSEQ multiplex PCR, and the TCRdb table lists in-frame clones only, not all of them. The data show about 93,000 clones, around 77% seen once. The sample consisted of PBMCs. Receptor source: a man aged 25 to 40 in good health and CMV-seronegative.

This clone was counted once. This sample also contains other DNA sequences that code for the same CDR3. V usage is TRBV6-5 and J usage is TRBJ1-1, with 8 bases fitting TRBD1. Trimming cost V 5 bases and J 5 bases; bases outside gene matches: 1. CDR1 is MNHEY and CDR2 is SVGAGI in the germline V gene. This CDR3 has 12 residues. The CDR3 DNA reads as TGTGCCAGCAGTCGACAGGGGACTGAAGCTTTCTTT. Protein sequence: CASSRQGTEAFF.

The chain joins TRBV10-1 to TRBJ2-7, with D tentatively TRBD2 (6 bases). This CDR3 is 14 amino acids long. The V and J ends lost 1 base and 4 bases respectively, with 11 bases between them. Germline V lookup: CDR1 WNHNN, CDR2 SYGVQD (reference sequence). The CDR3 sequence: CASSEYGSFYEQYF. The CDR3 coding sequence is TGCGCCAGCAGTGAGTACGGGAGCTTTTACGAGCAGTACTTC.

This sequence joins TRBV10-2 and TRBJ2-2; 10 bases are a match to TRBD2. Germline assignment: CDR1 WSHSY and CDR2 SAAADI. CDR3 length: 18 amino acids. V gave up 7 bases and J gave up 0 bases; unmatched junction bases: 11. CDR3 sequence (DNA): TGCGCCAGCACAAAGATTGGGAGCGGGGGGGCGAACACCGGGGAGCTGTTTTTT. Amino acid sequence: CASTKIGSGGANTGELFF.

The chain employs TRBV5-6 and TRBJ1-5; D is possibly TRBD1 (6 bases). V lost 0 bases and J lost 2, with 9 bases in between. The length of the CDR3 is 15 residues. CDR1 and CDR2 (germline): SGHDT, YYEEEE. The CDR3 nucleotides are TGTGCCAGCAGCTTGGGGTACAGGGGCAATCAGCCCCAGCATTTT. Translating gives CASSLGYRGNQPQHF.

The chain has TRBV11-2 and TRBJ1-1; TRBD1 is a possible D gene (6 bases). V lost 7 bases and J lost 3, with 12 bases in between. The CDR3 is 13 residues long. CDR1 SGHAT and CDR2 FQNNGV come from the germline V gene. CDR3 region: CASNPRGYTEAFF. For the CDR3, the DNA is TGTGCCAGCAACCCGAGGGGGTACACTGAAGCTTTCTTT.

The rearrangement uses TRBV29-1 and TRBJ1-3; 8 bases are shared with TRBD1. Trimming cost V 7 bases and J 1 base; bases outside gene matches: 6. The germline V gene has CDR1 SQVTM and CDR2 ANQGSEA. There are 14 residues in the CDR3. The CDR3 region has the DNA TGCAGCGCCGTGACAGGGGTTTCTGGAAACACCATATATTTT. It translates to CSAVTGVSGNTIYF.

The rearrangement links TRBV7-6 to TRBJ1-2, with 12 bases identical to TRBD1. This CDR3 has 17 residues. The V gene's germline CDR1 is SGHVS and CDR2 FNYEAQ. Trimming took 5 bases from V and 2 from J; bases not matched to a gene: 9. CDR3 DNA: TGTGCCAGCAGCCCAGGGACAGGGGGCGCTTCAAACTATGGCTACACCTTC. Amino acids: CASSPGTGGASNYGYTF.

The CDR3 DNA is TGCGCCAGCAGCTTGGTAGGCGGGGGGCCCACAGATACGCAGTATTTT. Translation: CASSLVGGGPTDTQYF. The chain couples TRBV5-1 to TRBJ2-3, with TRBD2 matching 8 bases. The trim removed 0 bases at V and 2 bases at J, leaving 5 bases unmatched. CDR1 and CDR2 from the germline V gene are SGHRS and YFSETQ. CDR3 length equals 16 residues.

The CDR3 bases are TGCGCCAGCAGCCCGACCGGGGTCGGGGAGCTGTTTTTT. Protein: CASSPTGVGELFF. The chain is built from TRBV5-1 and TRBJ2-2; perhaps TRBD2 as D (5 bases). CDR1 is SGHRS and CDR2 is YFSETQ in the germline V gene. The V end lost 4 bases, the J end lost 7 bases, and 11 bases lay between the germline ends. This CDR3 contains 13 residues.

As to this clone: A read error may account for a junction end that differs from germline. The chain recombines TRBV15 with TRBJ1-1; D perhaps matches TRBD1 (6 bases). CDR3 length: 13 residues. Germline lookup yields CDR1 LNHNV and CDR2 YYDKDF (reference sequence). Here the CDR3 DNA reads TGTGCCACCAGCGGAGAAATACAGGGTGAAGCTTTCTTT. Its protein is CATSGEIQGEAFF.

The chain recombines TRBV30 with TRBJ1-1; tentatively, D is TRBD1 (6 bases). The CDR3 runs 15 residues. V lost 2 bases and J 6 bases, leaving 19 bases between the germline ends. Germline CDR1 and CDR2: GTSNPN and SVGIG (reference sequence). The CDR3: CAWSPLGQLLPEAFF. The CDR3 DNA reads TGTGCCTGGAGTCCATTAGGACAGTTATTACCTGAAGCTTTCTTT. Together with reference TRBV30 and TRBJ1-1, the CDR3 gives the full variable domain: SQTIHQWPATLVQPVGSPLSLECTVEGTSNPNLYWYRQAAGRGLQLLFYSVGIGQISSEVPQNLSASRPQDRQFILSSKKLLLSDSGFYLCAWSPLGQLLPEAFFGQGTRLTVV.

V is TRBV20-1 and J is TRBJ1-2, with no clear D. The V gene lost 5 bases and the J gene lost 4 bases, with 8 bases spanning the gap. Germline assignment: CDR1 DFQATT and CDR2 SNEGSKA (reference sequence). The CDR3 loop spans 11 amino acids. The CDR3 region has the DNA TGCAGTGCTCATTCAGTCTATGGCTACACCTTC. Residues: CSAHSVYGYTF.

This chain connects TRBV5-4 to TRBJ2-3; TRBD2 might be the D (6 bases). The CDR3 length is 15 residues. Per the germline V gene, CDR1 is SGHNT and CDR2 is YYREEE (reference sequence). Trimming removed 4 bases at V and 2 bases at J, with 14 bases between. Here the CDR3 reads CASSPSGVTTDTQYF. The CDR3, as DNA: TGTGCCAGCAGCCCCTCGGGGGTGACCACAGATACGCAGTATTTT.

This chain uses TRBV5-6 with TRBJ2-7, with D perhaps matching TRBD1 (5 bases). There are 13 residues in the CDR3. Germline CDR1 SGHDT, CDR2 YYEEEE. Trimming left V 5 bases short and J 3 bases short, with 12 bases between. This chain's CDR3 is CASRDNYGYEQYF. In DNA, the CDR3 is TGTGCCAGCAGGGACAACTATGGCTACGAGCAGTACTTC.

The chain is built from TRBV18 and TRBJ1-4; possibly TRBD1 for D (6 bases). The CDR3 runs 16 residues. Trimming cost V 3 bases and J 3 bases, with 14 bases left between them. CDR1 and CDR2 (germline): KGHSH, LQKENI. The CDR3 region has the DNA TGTGCCAGCTCACCCGGACAGTCTGCAGCTAATGAAAAACTGTTTTTT. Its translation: CASSPGQSAANEKLFF. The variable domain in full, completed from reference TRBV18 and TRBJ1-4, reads NAGVMQNPRHLVRRRGQEARLRCSPMKGHSHVYWYRQLPEEGLKFMVYLQKENIIDESGMPKERFSAEFPKEGPSILRIQQVVRGDSAAYFCASSPGQSAANEKLFFGSGTQLSVL.

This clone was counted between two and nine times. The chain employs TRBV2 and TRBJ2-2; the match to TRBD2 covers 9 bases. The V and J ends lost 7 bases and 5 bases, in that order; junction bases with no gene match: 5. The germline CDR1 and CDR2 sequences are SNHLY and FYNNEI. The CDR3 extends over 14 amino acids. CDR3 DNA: TGTGCCAGCAAAGGGACTAGCAGTACCGGGGAGCTGTTTTTT. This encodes CASKGTSSTGELFF.

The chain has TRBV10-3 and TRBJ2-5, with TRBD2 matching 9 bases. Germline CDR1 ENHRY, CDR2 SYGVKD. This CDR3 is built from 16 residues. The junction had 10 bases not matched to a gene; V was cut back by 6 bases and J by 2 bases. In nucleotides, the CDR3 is TGTGCCATCAGGGACGGAGGAGCGGGGGGTCAAGAGACCCAGTACTTC. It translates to CAIRDGGAGGQETQYF.

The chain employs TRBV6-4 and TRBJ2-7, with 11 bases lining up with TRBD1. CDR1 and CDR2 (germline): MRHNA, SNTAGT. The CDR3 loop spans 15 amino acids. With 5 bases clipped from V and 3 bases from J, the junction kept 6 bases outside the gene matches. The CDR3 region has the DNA TGTGCCAGCAGTCCTTCCGGGACAGGGGGCTACGAGCAGTACTTC. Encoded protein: CASSPSGTGGYEQYF.

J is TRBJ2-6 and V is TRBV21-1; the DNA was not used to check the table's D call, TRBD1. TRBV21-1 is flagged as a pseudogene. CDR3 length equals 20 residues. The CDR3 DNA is TGTGCCAGCAGCGGAGTAACCCGGGACAGGGGGTTTGGTGGGGCCAACGTCCTGACTTTC. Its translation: CASSGVTRDRGFGGANVLTF.

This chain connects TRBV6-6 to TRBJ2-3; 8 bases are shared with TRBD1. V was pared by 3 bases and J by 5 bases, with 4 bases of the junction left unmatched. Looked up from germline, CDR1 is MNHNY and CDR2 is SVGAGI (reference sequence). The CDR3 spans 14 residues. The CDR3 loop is CASSYQGAIDTQYF. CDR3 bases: TGTGCCAGCAGTTATCAGGGGGCCATAGATACGCAGTATTTT.

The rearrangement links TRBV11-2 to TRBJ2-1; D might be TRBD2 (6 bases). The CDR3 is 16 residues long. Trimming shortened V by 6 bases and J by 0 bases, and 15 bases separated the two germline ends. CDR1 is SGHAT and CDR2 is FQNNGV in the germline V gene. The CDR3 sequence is CASRSVGTASYNEQFF. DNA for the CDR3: TGTGCCAGCAGGTCGGTTGGGACTGCCTCCTACAATGAGCAGTTCTTC.